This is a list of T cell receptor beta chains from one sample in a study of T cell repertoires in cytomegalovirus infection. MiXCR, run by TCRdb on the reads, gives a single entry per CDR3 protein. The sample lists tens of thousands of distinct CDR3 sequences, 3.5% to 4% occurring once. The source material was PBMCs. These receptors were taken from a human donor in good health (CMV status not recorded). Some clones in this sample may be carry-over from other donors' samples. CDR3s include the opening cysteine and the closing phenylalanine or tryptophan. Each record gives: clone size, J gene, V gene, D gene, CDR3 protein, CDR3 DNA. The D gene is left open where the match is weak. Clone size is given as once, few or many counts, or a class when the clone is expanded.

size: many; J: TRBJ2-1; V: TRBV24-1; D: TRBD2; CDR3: CATQTSGTLGNEQFF; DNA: TGTGCCACCCAAACTAGCGGGACCCTTGGAAATGAGCAGTTCTTC
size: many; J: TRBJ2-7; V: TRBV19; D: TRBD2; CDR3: CASSIAAGLAIEQYF; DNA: TGTGCCAGTAGTATAGCCGCGGGACTAGCAATCGAGCAGTACTTC
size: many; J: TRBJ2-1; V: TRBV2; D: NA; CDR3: CASSSYSYNEQFF; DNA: TGTGCCAGCAGCAGCTACTCCTACAATGAGCAGTTCTTC
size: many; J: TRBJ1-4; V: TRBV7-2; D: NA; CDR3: CASSATGRANEKLFF; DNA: TGTGCCAGCAGCGCCACAGGCCGAGCTAATGAAAAACTGTTTTTT
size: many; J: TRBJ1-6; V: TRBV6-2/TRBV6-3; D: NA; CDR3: CATSSGTGTLNSPLHF; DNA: TGTGCCACCAGTTCGGGGACGGGGACACTGAATTCACCCCTCCACTTT
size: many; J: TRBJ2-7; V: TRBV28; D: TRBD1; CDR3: CASGDRDSPYEQYF; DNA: TGTGCCAGCGGGGACCGGGACAGCCCCTACGAGCAGTACTTC
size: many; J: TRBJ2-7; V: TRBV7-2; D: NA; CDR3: CASKAGQSSYEQYF; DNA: TGTGCCAGCAAGGCGGGACAAAGCTCCTACGAGCAGTACTTC
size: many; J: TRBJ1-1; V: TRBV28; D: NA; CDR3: CANSVQGRTEAFF; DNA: TGTGCCAACAGTGTCCAGGGGAGGACTGAAGCTTTCTTT
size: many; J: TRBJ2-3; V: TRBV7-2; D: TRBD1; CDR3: CASTHPDRGGTDTQYF; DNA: TGTGCCAGCACCCACCCGGACAGGGGTGGCACAGATACGCAGTATTTT
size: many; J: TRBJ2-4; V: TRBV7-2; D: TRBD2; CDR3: CASSLGGRGKNIQYF; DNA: TGTGCCAGCAGCTTAGGGGGGAGGGGAAAAAACATTCAGTACTTC
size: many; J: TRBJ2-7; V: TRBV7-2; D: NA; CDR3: CASSDQGYEQYF; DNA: TGTGCCAGCAGCGACCAGGGATACGAGCAGTACTTC
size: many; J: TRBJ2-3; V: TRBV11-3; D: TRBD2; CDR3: CASTGGRALDTQYF; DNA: TGTGCCAGCACCGGCGGGAGGGCCTTAGATACGCAGTATTTT
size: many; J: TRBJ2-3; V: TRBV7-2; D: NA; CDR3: CASGGTDTQYF; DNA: TGTGCCAGCGGGGGAACAGATACGCAGTATTTT
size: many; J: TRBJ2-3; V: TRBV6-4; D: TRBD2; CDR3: CASSYSGARTDTQYF; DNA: TGTGCCAGCAGTTATAGCGGGGCACGCACAGATACGCAGTATTTT